One sample yielded the 26 T cell receptor beta chains listed below, sequenced in a study of T cells in Graves' hyperthyroidism and ophthalmopathy (dated by TCRdb to between 2019 and 2020). Library preparation used multiplex PCR. Instrument on record: Illumina HiSeq 2000. TCR beta CDR3 regions were amplified from RNA transcripts. The first round of RT-PCR for the TCR CDR3 was performed with the HTBI primer set and the Qiagen OneStep RT-PCR kit. TCRdb passed the public sequencing reads through fastp at Q25 and MiXCR, retaining productive beta sequences. Each record represents a unique CDR3 protein, reported with the most common genes and DNA among its rows. The sample table records over 90,000 distinct CDR3 sequences; about 50% of these occur just once. The biggest ten clones account for 20% to 30% of the sample. Specimen: blood. All receptors derive from a man aged 40-50 years with Graves' hyperthyroidism.

The chain joins TRBV19 to TRBJ2-1; D is unresolved. CDR1 and CDR2 from the germline V gene are LNHDA and SQIVND (reference sequence). The CDR3 has 11 residues. V was trimmed by 6 bases and J by 7 bases, leaving 7 bases between them. CDR3 protein: CASSVQNEQFF. CDR3 sequence (DNA): TGTGCCAGTAGCGTACAGAATGAGCAGTTCTTC.

A word on this clonotype: Its ends do not fully match the called genes, so a read error is possible. The chain has TRBV2 and TRBJ2-5, with no clear D. CDR1 and CDR2 from the germline V gene are SNHLY and FYNNEI. The CDR3 is 11 residues long. This CDR3 is CTSSEAGAQYF. The CDR3 DNA reads as TGTACCAGCAGTGAGGCAGGAGCCCAGTACTTC.

This clonotype was seen at least ten times. The chain links TRBV20-1 to TRBJ1-5, with 7 nucleotides matching TRBD1. The V gene's germline CDR1 is DFQATT and CDR2 SNEGSKA (reference sequence). The CDR3 runs 12 residues. V was clipped by 6 bases and J by 5 bases; unmatched bases: 4. CDR3 nucleotides: TGCAGTGCGAGACAGGGAGATCAGCCCCAGCATTTT. Amino acids: CSARQGDQPQHF.

The chain uses TRBV2 and TRBJ2-2; D is unclear. Germline loops: CDR1 SNHLY, CDR2 FYNNEI. This CDR3 comprises 13 residues. Deletions cut 3 bases from V and 6 bases from J, with 8 bases between. The CDR3 DNA is TGTGCCAGCAGTGAGGCAGTTTCCGGGGAGCTGTTTTTT. This sequence encodes CASSEAVSGELFF.

This clonotype was detected many times. V gene TRBV7-8 combines with J gene TRBJ1-6; D is undetermined. The CDR3 runs 14 residues. Looked up from germline, CDR1 is SGHVS and CDR2 is FQNEAQ. The V gene lost 2 bases and the J gene lost 6 bases, with 8 bases spanning the gap. In DNA form, the CDR3 reads TGTGCCAGCAGCTTAAACCTCCGTAATTCACCCCTCCACTTT. Protein product: CASSLNLRNSPLHF. The complete variable domain, with remaining parts taken from reference TRBV7-8 and TRBJ1-6, reads GAGVSQSPRYKVAKRGQDVALRCDPISGHVSLFWYQQALGQGPEFLTYFQNEAQLDKSGLPSDRFFAERPEGSVSTLKIQRTQQEDSAVYLCASSLNLRNSPLHFGNGTRLTVT.

The V gene is TRBV9, the J gene TRBJ1-2; no definite D call. The CDR3 loop spans 15 amino acids. The V and J ends lost 4 bases and 5 bases respectively, with 18 bases between them. Looked up from germline, CDR1 is SGDLS and CDR2 is YYNGEE. CDR3: CASSQDLTATYGYTF. Here the CDR3 DNA reads TGTGCCAGCAGCCAAGATCTTACAGCGACTTATGGCTACACCTTC.

There are many counts of this clonotype. This chain joins TRBV20-1 and TRBJ1-2; D ambiguous. Germline loops: CDR1 DFQATT, CDR2 SNEGSKA (reference sequence). This CDR3 has 12 residues. With 3 bases removed from V and 2 bases from J, the gap between germline ends came to 7 bases. This CDR3 reads CSASPNNYGYTF. Here the CDR3 DNA reads TGCAGTGCTAGCCCCAACAACTATGGCTACACCTTC.

This clonotype was detected only a few times. V is TRBV20-1 and J is TRBJ2-5; D is ambiguous. CDR1 DFQATT and CDR2 SNEGSKA come from the germline V gene (reference sequence). The V end lost 6 bases, the J end lost 5 bases, and 10 bases lay between the germline ends. This CDR3 is 11 amino acids long. The CDR3 DNA sequence: TGCAGTGCACCAACTGGGGAGACCCAGTACTTC. Translated: CSAPTGETQYF.

Comment on this clonotype: In this CDR3 the conserved last residue, phenylalanine or tryptophan, is missing, so a read error is likely. It is unclear where the CDR3 begins or ends on the DNA, so no DNA is shown, and the CDR3 is as TCRdb lists it. The V and J genes are TRBV20-1 and TRBJ2-7; TRBD1 reflects the table's D call only, with no check against the DNA. CDR1 and CDR2 (germline): DFQATT, SNEGSKA (reference sequence). The CDR3 spans 8 amino acids, including both terminal residues. Here the CDR3 reads CSARDGRG.

V and J are TRBV2 and TRBJ2-2, with a possible D match to TRBD2 (7 bases). This CDR3 contains 15 residues. Germline loops: CDR1 SNHLY, CDR2 FYNNEI. The V gene lost 3 bases and the J gene lost 3 bases, with 11 bases spanning the gap. CDR3 region: CASSDGGTHTGELFF. The CDR3 DNA reads as TGTGCCAGCAGTGACGGGGGGACACACACCGGGGAGCTGTTTTTT.

Regarding this clonotype: No conserved phenylalanine or tryptophan ends this CDR3, so it is likely a read error. This chain links TRBV2 with TRBJ1-5; no firm D call. The germline gives CDR1 SNHLY, CDR2 FYNNEI. The CDR3 extends over 15 amino acids. CDR3 DNA: TGTGCCAGCAGTGAGAGGTCCGGTAGCAATCCGCCCCAGCATGTT. Translating gives CASSERSGSNPPQHV.

The V gene is TRBV7-3, the J gene TRBJ2-6, with D hard to call. CDR1 is SGHTA, CDR2 FQGTGA, per germline. Trimming pared 5 bases from V and 4 bases from J, leaving 18 bases between. This CDR3 comprises 17 residues. The CDR3 loop reads CASSPPGSRTGANVLTF. In nucleotides, the CDR3 is TGTGCCAGCAGCCCACCGGGCAGTAGAACCGGGGCCAACGTCCTGACTTTC.

The chain couples TRBV24-1 to TRBJ2-5; the D is unclear. Germline V gene lookup returns CDR1 KGHDR and CDR2 SFDVKD. The V gene lost 0 bases and the J gene lost 5 bases, with 6 bases spanning the gap. CDR3 length: 13 residues. This CDR3 reads CATSDLKRETQYF. The CDR3 DNA sequence: TGTGCCACCAGTGATTTGAAAAGGGAGACCCAGTACTTC.

The sample holds many counts of this clonotype. The chain links TRBV11-3 to TRBJ2-5; TRBD2 matches 15 bases. V shed 4 bases and J 3 bases; nucleotides not matched to a gene: 3. The CDR3 spans 16 residues. Germline-derived CDR1 and CDR2 are SGHNT and YENEEA. The CDR3 nucleotides are TGTGCCAGCAGCTCCCGGACTAGCGGGGGGGAAGAGACCCAGTACTTC. Encoded protein: CASSSRTSGGEETQYF.

This clonotype showed up just once. V is TRBV7-8 and J is TRBJ1-5; D may be TRBD1 (5 bases). V lost 4 bases, J lost 5 bases, and 15 bases lay in between. The CDR3 extends over 15 amino acids. The germline V gene has CDR1 SGHVS and CDR2 FQNEAQ. The CDR3 sequence: CASSSDLLGDQPQHF. The CDR3 coding sequence is TGTGCCAGCAGCTCCGACCTCCTGGGGGATCAGCCCCAGCATTTT.

This clonotype was seen a few times. The chain employs TRBV30 and TRBJ2-7; D remains ambiguous. Germline V gene data show CDR1 as GTSNPN and CDR2 as SVGIG (reference sequence). V was shortened by 0 bases and J by 2 bases, with 8 bases between the two germline ends. The CDR3 extends over 13 amino acids. The DNA of the CDR3 is TGTGCCTGGAGTGTAAGGGCAGCCTACGAGCAGTACTTC. This translates into CAWSVRAAYEQYF.

This clonotype was detected many times. In DNA form, the CDR3 reads TGTGCCACCAGCATAGATTATACTAGCGGGATTGGGAATGAGCAGTTCTTC. This encodes CATSIDYTSGIGNEQFF. The rearrangement uses TRBV15 and TRBJ2-1, with 10 positions matching TRBD2. Germline V gives CDR1 LNHNV, CDR2 YYDKDF (reference sequence). V gave up 4 bases and J gave up 7 bases; unmatched junction bases: 13. The CDR3 sequence is 17 residues long.

CDR3 residues: CASSLSSGRETQYF. DNA of the CDR3: TGTGCCAGCAGCTTATCTAGCGGGAGAGAGACCCAGTACTTC. The chain uses TRBV7-2 and TRBJ2-5; 10 bases agree with TRBD2. The CDR3 extends over 14 amino acids. Losses at the gene ends were 2 bases for V and 4 bases for J; bases not matched to a gene: 1. Germline V gene lookup returns CDR1 SGHTA and CDR2 FQGNSA.

The rearrangement links TRBV20-1 to TRBJ1-1; a possible D gene is TRBD1 (5 bases). The CDR3 covers 14 residues. In germline, CDR1 is DFQATT, CDR2 SNEGSKA (reference sequence). V gave up 3 bases and J gave up 6 bases, with 17 bases separating them. Here the CDR3 reads CSARGVSGTAEAFF. CDR3 nucleotides: TGCAGTGCTAGGGGGGTTAGCGGGACGGCTGAAGCTTTCTTT.

A word on this clonotype: One end of the junction varies from germline; a read error may be responsible. The chain is built from TRBV6-1 and TRBJ2-7; 7 bases are shared with TRBD2. Germline V gives CDR1 MNHNS, CDR2 SASEGT. This CDR3 comprises 13 residues. This CDR3 is CAGRSAGAYEQYF. The CDR3 DNA sequence: TGTGCCGGCAGATCCGCGGGGGCCTACGAGCAGTACTTC.

The gene calls are TRBV18 and TRBJ1-1; tentatively, D is TRBD1 (6 bases). The V gene's germline CDR1 is KGHSH and CDR2 LQKENI. The germline V and J ends were trimmed by 3 bases and 6 bases, with 11 bases remaining between them. CDR3 length equals 13 residues. This chain's CDR3 is CASSPRTVAEAFF. In DNA form, the CDR3 reads TGTGCCAGCTCACCTCGGACAGTAGCTGAAGCTTTCTTT.

This clonotype was observed many times. The V gene is TRBV19, the J gene TRBJ2-2; D is undetermined. The germline CDR1 and CDR2 sequences are LNHDA and SQIVND (reference sequence). Trimming left V 6 bases short and J 0 bases short, with 11 bases between. CDR3 size: 15 residues. CDR3 residues: CASRPTATNTGELFF. Here the CDR3 DNA reads TGTGCCAGTAGACCAACCGCGACGAACACCGGGGAGCTGTTTTTT.

Ten or more counts support this clonotype. The chain carries TRBV7-2 and TRBJ2-7; D is perhaps TRBD1 or TRBD2 (7 bases each). V dropped 3 bases and J dropped 4 bases, with 16 bases sitting between them. The CDR3 is 15 amino acids. Germline CDR1 and CDR2: SGHTA and FQGNSA. The CDR3 loop reads CASSFTQGGGYEQYF. The CDR3 DNA follows: TGTGCCAGCAGCTTTACCCAGGGGGGGGGATACGAGCAGTACTTC.

The rearrangement joins TRBV2 to TRBJ1-3, with unresolved D. Trimming removed 9 bases from V and 4 bases from J, with 7 bases in between. Germline V gene sequence: CDR1 SNHLY, CDR2 FYNNEI. The CDR3 totals 11 residues. CDR3 DNA: TGTGCCAGTACTGCGGGAAACACCATATATTTT. Translated, it gives CASTAGNTIYF.

Points on this clonotype: Because the CDR3 is missing its conserved closing phenylalanine or tryptophan, this is likely a read error. No DNA is shown, since the ends of the CDR3 on it are uncertain; the CDR3 is the one TCRdb lists. The chain recombines TRBV7-6 with TRBJ1-4; the DNA was not compared with TRBD1, the D call given in the table. CDR1 SGHVS and CDR2 FNYEAQ come from the germline V gene. Termini included, the CDR3 measures 14 amino acids. CDR3 amino acids: CASSLGGGHEKPFS.

This clonotype was seen repeatedly, ten times or more. In nucleotides, the CDR3 is TGTGCCAGCAGCGTAGTGAGCGGGGGTCCAACAGATACGCAGTATTTT. Translated, it gives CASSVVSGGPTDTQYF. V and J are TRBV9 and TRBJ2-3; the match to TRBD2 covers 8 bases. CDR1 SGDLS and CDR2 YYNGEE come from the germline V gene. Trimming took 0 bases from V and 3 from J; bases not matched to a gene: 6. The CDR3 contains 16 residues.